This TCR beta chain is drawn from a study of blood T cells in healthy people across ages. Study-level findings and limits: Naive T cell percentage strongly correlated with TCR beta diversity. Unsorted PBMCs blocked a conclusive comparison of naive and antigen-experienced cells.

Healthy Caucasians from Russia aged roughly 6 to 90 served as donors. Every donor gave 8.5 to 10 milliliters of peripheral blood. This CDR3 has 13 residues. Trimming shortened V by 3 bases and J by 1 base, and 7 bases separated the two germline ends. The second PCR ran about 6 to 11 cycles with a sample-barcoded 5' primer and J-beta primers. TCRdb re-analysed the 5' RACE reads in MiXCR, keeping a single row per CDR3 protein. The data show about 1.8 million distinct CDR3 sequences, around 50% seen once. On this clonotype: Its antigen is not known.

This receptor was obtained from a woman between 40 and 55 years old in good health. The gene calls are TRBV12-3 or TRBV12-4 and TRBJ2-7; D is possibly TRBD2 (5 bases). The sample was blood. This CDR3 reads CASSFQRSYEQYF. In DNA form, the CDR3 reads TGTGCCAGCAGTTTCCAGCGGTCCTACGAGCAGTACTTC.